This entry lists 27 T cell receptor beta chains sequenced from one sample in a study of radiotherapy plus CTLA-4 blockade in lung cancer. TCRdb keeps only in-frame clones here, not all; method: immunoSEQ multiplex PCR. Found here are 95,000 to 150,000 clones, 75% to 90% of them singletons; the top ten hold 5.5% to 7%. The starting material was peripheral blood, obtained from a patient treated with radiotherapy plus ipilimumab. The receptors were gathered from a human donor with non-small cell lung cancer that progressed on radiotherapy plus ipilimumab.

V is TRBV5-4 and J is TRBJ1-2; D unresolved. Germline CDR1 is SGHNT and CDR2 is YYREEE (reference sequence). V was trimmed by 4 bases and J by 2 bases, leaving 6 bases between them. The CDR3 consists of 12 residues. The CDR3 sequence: CASSRDNYGYTF. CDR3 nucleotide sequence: TGTGCCAGCAGCAGAGACAACTATGGCTACACCTTC.

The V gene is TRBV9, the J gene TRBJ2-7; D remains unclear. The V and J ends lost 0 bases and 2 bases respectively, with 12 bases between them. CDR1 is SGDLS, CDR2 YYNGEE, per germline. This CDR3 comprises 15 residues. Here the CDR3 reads CASSVGVSTPYEQYF. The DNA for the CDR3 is TGTGCCAGCAGCGTAGGGGTTAGCACCCCCTACGAGCAGTACTTC.

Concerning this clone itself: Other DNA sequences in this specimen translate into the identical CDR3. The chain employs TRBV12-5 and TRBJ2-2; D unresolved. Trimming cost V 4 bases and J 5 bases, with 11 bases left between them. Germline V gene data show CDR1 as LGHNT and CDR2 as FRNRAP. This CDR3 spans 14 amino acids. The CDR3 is CASGSQVGTGELFF. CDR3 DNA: TGTGCTAGTGGTTCCCAGGTGGGAACCGGGGAGCTGTTTTTT.

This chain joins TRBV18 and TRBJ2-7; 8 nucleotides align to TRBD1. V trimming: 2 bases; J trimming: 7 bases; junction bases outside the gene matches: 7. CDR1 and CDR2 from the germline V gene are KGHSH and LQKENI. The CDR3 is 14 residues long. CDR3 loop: CASSPSQGALEQYF. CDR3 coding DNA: TGTGCCAGCTCACCATCCCAGGGGGCACTTGAGCAGTACTTC.

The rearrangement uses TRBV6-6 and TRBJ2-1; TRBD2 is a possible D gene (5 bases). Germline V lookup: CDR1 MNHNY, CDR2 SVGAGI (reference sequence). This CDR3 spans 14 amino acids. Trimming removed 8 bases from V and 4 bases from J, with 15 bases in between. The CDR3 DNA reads TGTGCCAGCCTAGATAGCGAAAAATACAATGAGCAGTTCTTC. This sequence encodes CASLDSEKYNEQFF.

The CDR3 DNA reads as TGTGCCAGCAGCAAGACTAGCGGGGCCACAGATACGCAGTATTTT. Residues: CASSKTSGATDTQYF. The J gene is TRBJ2-3, the V gene TRBV9, with 11 bases lining up with TRBD2. Germline CDR1 reads SGDLS; CDR2 reads YYNGEE. The length of the CDR3 is 15 residues. The V gene end was trimmed by 4 bases and the J gene end by 2 bases; junction bases not matched to a gene: 3. Full variable domain (missing parts from reference TRBV9 and TRBJ2-3): DSGVTQTPKHLITATGQRVTLRCSPRSGDLSVYWYQQSLDQGLQFLIQYYNGEERAKGNILERFSAQQFPDLHSELNLSSLELGDSALYFCASSKTSGATDTQYFGPGTRLTVL.

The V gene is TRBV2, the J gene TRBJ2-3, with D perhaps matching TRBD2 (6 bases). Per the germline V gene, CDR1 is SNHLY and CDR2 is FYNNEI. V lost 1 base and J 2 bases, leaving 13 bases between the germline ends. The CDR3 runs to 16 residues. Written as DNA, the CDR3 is TGTGCCAGCAGTGAAGGGACTAACTATAACACAGATACGCAGTATTTT. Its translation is CASSEGTNYNTDTQYF. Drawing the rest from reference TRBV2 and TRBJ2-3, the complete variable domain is EPEVTQTPSHQVTQMGQEVILRCVPISNHLYFYWYRQILGQKVEFLVSFYNNEISEKSEIFDDQFSVERPDGSNFTLKIRSTKLEDSAMYFCASSEGTNYNTDTQYFGPGTRLTVL.

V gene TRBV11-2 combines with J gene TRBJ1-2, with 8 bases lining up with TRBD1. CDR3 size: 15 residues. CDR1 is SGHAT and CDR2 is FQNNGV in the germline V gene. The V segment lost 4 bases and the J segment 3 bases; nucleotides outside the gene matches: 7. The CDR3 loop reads CASSSRGRVDYGYTF. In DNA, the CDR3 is TGTGCCAGCAGCTCCAGGGGGCGGGTTGACTATGGCTACACCTTC.

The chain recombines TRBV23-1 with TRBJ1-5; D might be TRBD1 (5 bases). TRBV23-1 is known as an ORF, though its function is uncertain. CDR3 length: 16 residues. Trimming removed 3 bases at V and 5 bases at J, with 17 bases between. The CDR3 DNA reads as TGCGCCAGCAGTCACTCCCCGCGGCGGGACCATCAGCCCCAGCATTTT. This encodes CASSHSPRRDHQPQHF.

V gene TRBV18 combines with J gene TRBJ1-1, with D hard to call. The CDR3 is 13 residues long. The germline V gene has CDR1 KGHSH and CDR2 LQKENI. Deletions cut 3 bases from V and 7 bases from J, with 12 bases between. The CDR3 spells CASSPNQKVEAFF. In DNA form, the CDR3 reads TGTGCCAGCTCACCTAACCAAAAGGTTGAAGCTTTCTTT.

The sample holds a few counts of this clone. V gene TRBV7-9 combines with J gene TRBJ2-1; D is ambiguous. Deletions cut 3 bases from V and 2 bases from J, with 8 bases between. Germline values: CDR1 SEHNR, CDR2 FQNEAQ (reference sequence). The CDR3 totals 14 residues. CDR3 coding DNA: TGTGCCAGCAGCTTTGTCCGGGCCTACAATGAGCAGTTCTTC. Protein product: CASSFVRAYNEQFF. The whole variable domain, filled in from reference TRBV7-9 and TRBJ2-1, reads DTGVSQNPRHKITKRGQNVTFRCDPISEHNRLYWYRQTLGQGPEFLTYFQNEAQLEKSRLLSDRFSAERPKGSFSTLEIQRTEQGDSAMYLCASSFVRAYNEQFFGPGTRLTVL.

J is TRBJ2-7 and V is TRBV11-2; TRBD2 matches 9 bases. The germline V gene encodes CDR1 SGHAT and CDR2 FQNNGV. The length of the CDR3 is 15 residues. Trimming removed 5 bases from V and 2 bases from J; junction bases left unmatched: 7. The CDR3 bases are TGTGCCAGCAGCCCGGGGGCTAGCGGGGCCTACGAGCAGTACTTC. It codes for CASSPGASGAYEQYF.

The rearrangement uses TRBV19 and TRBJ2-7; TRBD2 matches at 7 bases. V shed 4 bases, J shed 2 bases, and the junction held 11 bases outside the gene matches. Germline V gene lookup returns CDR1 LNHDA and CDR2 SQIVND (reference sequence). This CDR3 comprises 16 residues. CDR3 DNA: TGTGCCAGTAGTACCCGCGGTGCTAGCGGAACCTACGAGCAGTACTTC. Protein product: CASSTRGASGTYEQYF. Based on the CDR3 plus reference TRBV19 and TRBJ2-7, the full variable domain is DGGITQSPKYLFRKEGQNVTLSCEQNLNHDAMYWYRQDPGQGLRLIYYSQIVNDFQKGDIAEGYSVSREKKESFPLTVTSAQKNPTAFYLCASSTRGASGTYEQYFGPGTRLTVT.

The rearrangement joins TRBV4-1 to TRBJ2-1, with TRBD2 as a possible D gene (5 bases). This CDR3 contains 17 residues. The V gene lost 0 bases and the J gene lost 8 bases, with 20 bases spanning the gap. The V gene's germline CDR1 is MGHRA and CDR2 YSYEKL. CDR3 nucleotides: TGCGCCAGCAGCCAAGATTCCCTAGGGATAGCGAGGGATGAGCAGTTCTTC. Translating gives CASSQDSLGIARDEQFF.

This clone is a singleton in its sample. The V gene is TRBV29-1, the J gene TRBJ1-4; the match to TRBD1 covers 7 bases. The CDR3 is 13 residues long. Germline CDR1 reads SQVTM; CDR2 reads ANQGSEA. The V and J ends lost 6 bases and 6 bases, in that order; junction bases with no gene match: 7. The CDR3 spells CSVRDSYDEKLFF. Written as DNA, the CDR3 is TGCAGCGTGAGGGACAGCTATGATGAAAAACTGTTTTTT.

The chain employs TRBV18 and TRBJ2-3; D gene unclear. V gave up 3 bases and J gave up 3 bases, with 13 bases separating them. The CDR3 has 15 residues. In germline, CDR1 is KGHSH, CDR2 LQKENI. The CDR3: CASSPAGRTTDTQYF. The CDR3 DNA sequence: TGTGCCAGCTCACCGGCAGGACGAACGACAGATACGCAGTATTTT. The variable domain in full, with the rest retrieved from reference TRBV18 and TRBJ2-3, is NAGVMQNPRHLVRRRGQEARLRCSPMKGHSHVYWYRQLPEEGLKFMVYLQKENIIDESGMPKERFSAEFPKEGPSILRIQQVVRGDSAAYFCASSPAGRTTDTQYFGPGTRLTVL.

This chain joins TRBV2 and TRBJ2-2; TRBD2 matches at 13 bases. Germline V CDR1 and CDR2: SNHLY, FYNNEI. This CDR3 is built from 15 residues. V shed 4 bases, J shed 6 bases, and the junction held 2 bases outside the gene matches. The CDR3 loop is CASSGTSGSPGELFF. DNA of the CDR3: TGTGCCAGCAGTGGGACTAGCGGGAGCCCCGGGGAGCTGTTTTTT.

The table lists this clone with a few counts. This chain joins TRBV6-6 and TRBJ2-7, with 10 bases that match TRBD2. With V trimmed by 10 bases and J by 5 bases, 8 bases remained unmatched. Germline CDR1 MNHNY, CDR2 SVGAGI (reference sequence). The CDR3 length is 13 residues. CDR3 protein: CAIRSSGSDEQYF. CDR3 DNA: TGTGCCATTCGATCTAGCGGGAGCGACGAGCAGTACTTC.

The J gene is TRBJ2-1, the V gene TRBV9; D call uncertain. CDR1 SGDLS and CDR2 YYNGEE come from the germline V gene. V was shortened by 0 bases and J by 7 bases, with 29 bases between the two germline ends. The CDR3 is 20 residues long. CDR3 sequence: CASSVATFALAGSPGNEQFF. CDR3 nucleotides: TGTGCCAGCAGCGTAGCTACGTTTGCCCTCGCCGGGTCCCCTGGGAATGAGCAGTTCTTC.

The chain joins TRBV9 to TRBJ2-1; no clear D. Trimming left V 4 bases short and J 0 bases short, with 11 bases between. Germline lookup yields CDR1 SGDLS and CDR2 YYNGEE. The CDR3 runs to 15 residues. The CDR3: CASSPSLGSYNEQFF. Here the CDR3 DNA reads TGTGCCAGCAGCCCGTCCCTAGGCTCCTACAATGAGCAGTTCTTC. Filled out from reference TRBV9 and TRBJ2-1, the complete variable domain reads DSGVTQTPKHLITATGQRVTLRCSPRSGDLSVYWYQQSLDQGLQFLIQYYNGEERAKGNILERFSAQQFPDLHSELNLSSLELGDSALYFCASSPSLGSYNEQFFGPGTRLTVL.

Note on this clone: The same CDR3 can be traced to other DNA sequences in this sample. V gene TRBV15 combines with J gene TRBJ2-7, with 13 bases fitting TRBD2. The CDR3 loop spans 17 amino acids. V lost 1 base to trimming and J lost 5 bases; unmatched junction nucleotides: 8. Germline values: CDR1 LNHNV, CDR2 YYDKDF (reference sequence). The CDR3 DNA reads TGTGCCACCAGCAGAGGACTAGCGGGAGGACTCTCTAACGAGCAGTACTTC. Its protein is CATSRGLAGGLSNEQYF.

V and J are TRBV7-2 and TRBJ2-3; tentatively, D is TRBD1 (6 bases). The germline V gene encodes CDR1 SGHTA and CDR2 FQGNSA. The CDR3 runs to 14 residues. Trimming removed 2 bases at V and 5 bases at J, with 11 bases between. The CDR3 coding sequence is TGTGCCAGCAGCTTACAGACGGGACAAGATACGCAGTATTTT. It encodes CASSLQTGQDTQYF.

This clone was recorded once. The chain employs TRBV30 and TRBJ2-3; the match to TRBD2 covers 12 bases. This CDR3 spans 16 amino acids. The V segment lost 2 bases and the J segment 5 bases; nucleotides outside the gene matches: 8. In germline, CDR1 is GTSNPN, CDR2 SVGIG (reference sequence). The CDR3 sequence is CAWSSEILAGGDTQYF. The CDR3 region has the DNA TGTGCCTGGAGTTCCGAAATACTAGCGGGAGGAGATACGCAGTATTTT.

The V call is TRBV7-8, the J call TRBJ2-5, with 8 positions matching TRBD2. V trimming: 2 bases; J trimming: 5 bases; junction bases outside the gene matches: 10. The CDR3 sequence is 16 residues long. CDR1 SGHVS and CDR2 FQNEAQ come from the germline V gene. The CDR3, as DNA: TGTGCCAGCAGCTTACTCGGGAGGGCCACGTCGGAGACCCAGTACTTC. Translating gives CASSLLGRATSETQYF.

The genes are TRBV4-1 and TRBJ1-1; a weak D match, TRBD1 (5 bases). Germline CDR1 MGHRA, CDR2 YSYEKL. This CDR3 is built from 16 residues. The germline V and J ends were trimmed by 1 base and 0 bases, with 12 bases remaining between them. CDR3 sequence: CASSQGAGNMNTEAFF. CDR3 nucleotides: TGCGCCAGCAGCCAAGGCGCAGGGAACATGAACACTGAAGCTTTCTTT.

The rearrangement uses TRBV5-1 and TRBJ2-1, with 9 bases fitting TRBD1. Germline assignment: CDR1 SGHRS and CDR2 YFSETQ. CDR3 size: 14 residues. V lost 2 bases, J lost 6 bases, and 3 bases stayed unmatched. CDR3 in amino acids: CASSFGTGTNEQFF. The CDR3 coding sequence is TGCGCCAGCAGCTTCGGGACAGGGACCAATGAGCAGTTCTTC.

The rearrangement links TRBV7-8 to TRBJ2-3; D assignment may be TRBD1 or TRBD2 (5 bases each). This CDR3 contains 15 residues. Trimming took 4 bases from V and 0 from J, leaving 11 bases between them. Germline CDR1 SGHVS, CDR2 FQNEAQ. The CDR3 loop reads CASSSSWDSTDTQYF. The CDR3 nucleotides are TGTGCCAGCAGCTCTAGCTGGGACAGCACAGATACGCAGTATTTT.